The clone carrying this T cell receptor beta chain was detected many times. The source of the sample is a study of T-cell reconstitution after alpha-beta-depleted transplantation in children. Using unique molecular identifiers, the investigators prepared the TCRbeta library. Each CDR3 protein is one row after TCRdb ran MiXCR on the PCR reads. The sample includes some 490,000 distinct CDR3 sequences, around 12% of them seen just once. The CDR3 spans 14 residues. Trimming took 6 bases from V and 6 from J; bases not matched to a gene: 5. Sequencing used PBMCs from the stem cell graft donor, obtained from the stem cell graft. The sequence was obtained from a human donor who donated a stem cell graft to a child with combined immunodeficiency. The V gene is TRBV12-3 or TRBV12-4, the J gene TRBJ1-6, with 7 bases identical to TRBD1. The CDR3 here is CASRRQGFNSPLHF. In DNA, the CDR3 is TGTGCCAGCAGACGACAGGGTTTTAATTCACCCCTCCACTTT.